The subject of this entry is one TCR beta chain. What it binds is unknown. V lost 5 bases and J 9 bases, leaving 14 bases between the germline ends. This CDR3 is 13 amino acids long. Clones were sequenced by immunoSEQ multiplex PCR, and TCRdb holds only the in-frame ones, with some missing. Of about 350,000 clones detected, roughly 81% appear once; the ten largest clones hold roughly 3.5%. This record comes from a study of Ad26.COV2.S vaccination and SARS-CoV-2 variants. Study conclusions and caveats: Non-spike TCR breadth was similar in vaccine and placebo recipients.

Treatment defined: about 20 received Ad26.COV2.S at low or high dose, single or two shots; several received placebo; per-sample allocation not given. The study sampled participants on day 63 after the first vaccine or placebo injection. This clonotype originated in a person between 18 and 60 years old who received the Ad26.COV2.S COVID-19 vaccine or a placebo. The chain has TRBV12-3 or TRBV12-4 and TRBJ2-1; a weak D match, TRBD2 (5 bases). Sequencing was performed on peripheral blood, taken in a trial of Ad26.COV2.S vaccine versus placebo. DNA for the CDR3: TGTGCCAGCAGTATCTCCCCCCGGGGTGAGCAGTTCTTC. This translates into CASSISPRGEQFF.